Below, 31 T cell receptor beta chains from the same sample are listed, as sequenced in a study of OX40 agonist ivuxolimab in advanced cancers. The table came from immunoSEQ multiplex PCR; TCRdb's copy has only in-frame clones and leaves some out. Here the sample spans about 110,000 clones, approximately 89% being singletons. Sequencing used CD4+ or CD8+ T cells sorted from blood, obtained in a trial of the OX40 agonist ivuxolimab. Receptor source: an adult with an advanced solid tumor such as melanoma, head and neck, liver or kidney cancer.

The chain couples TRBV5-1 to TRBJ2-1; TRBD2 matches at 8 bases. Trimming took 2 bases from V and 0 from J; bases not matched to a gene: 1. CDR3 length: 15 residues. CDR1 SGHRS and CDR2 YFSETQ come from the germline V gene. CDR3 nucleotide sequence: TGCGCCAGCAGCTTTACTAGCGGCTCCTACAATGAGCAGTTCTTC. Residues: CASSFTSGSYNEQFF.

V is TRBV20-1 and J is TRBJ2-3; D is unresolved. Trimming took off 6 bases at V and 1 base at J, with 5 bases between the two ends. Per germline, CDR1 DFQATT and CDR2 SNEGSKA (reference sequence). The CDR3 is made up of 11 amino acids. The CDR3 region is CSAQGTDTQYF. CDR3 DNA sequence: TGCAGTGCCCAGGGCACAGATACGCAGTATTTT.

V is TRBV5-4 and J is TRBJ2-7, with 10 bases lining up with TRBD2. The length of the CDR3 is 15 residues. CDR1 and CDR2 from the germline V gene are SGHNT and YYREEE (reference sequence). V lost 4 bases, J lost 7 bases, and 11 bases stayed unmatched. The CDR3 protein is CASSPQGASGREQYF. The DNA for the CDR3 is TGTGCCAGCAGCCCCCAGGGGGCTAGCGGGAGAGAGCAGTACTTC.

The chain recombines TRBV7-2 with TRBJ1-5; 10 bases map to TRBD1. V lost 0 bases, J lost 0 bases, and 14 bases stayed unmatched. Germline CDR1 reads SGHTA; CDR2 reads FQGNSA. There are 21 residues in the CDR3. The DNA of the CDR3 is TGTGCCAGCAGCTTAGCGGGGACAGGGGTATTCCAATTCTATAGCAATCAGCCCCAGCATTTT. Protein sequence: CASSLAGTGVFQFYSNQPQHF.

The chain uses TRBV30 and TRBJ2-7; 8 bases map to TRBD2. This CDR3 is built from 15 residues. Looked up from germline, CDR1 is GTSNPN and CDR2 is SVGIG (reference sequence). Trimming cost V 3 bases and J 0 bases; bases outside gene matches: 7. The DNA for the CDR3 is TGTGCCTGGAGGGGAGCGGGGGCTCACTCCTACGAGCAGTACTTC. Its translation: CAWRGAGAHSYEQYF.

The V and J genes are TRBV30 and TRBJ1-2; D not certain. V lost 4 bases to trimming and J lost 4 bases, with 19 bases between them. This CDR3 contains 15 residues. Germline loops: CDR1 GTSNPN, CDR2 SVGIG (reference sequence). CDR3 nucleotide sequence: TGTGCCTGGAACCTTTTCTCCAGACATCCCTATGGCTACACCTTC. Translating it yields CAWNLFSRHPYGYTF.

The gene calls are TRBV7-3 and TRBJ2-2; possible D gene TRBD1, 6 bases. Germline V CDR1 and CDR2: SGHTA, FQGTGA. CDR3 length equals 16 residues. V lost 2 bases to trimming and J lost 4 bases, with 14 bases between them. As DNA, the CDR3 is TGTGCCAGCAGCTTAGTCAGGGGCGATGGCACCGGGGAGCTGTTTTTT. Its protein is CASSLVRGDGTGELFF.

V and J are TRBV7-2 and TRBJ2-5, with 11 bases identical to TRBD2. J gave up 1 base and V 5 bases, and 9 bases lay outside the gene matches. This CDR3 spans 17 amino acids. Per germline, CDR1 SGHTA and CDR2 FQGNSA. CDR3 coding DNA: TGTGCCAGCAGCCCCCGACTAGCGGGATCGTTCCAAGAGACCCAGTACTTC. Translation gives CASSPRLAGSFQETQYF.

This chain links TRBV30 with TRBJ2-1; 14 bases align to TRBD2. Germline V gives CDR1 GTSNPN, CDR2 SVGIG (reference sequence). The CDR3 sequence is 19 residues long. J was trimmed by 6 bases and V by 1 base; bases with no gene match: 14. The CDR3 DNA reads TGTGCCTGGAGTGCCCGAGTCCCCGGGACTAGCGGGAGTATCAATGAGCAGTTCTTC. Amino acids: CAWSARVPGTSGSINEQFF.

This chain connects TRBV19 to TRBJ1-4; D is uncertain. The CDR3 is made up of 16 amino acids. V gave up 5 bases and J gave up 0 bases, with 13 bases separating them. Germline V gene sequence: CDR1 LNHDA, CDR2 SQIVND (reference sequence). The CDR3 reads CASSLRTDATNEKLFF. The CDR3 DNA is TGTGCCAGTAGTCTAAGGACGGATGCAACTAATGAAAAACTGTTTTTT. The entire variable domain, with the rest obtained from reference TRBV19 and TRBJ1-4, is as follows: DGGITQSPKYLFRKEGQNVTLSCEQNLNHDAMYWYRQDPGQGLRLIYYSQIVNDFQKGDIAEGYSVSREKKESFPLTVTSAQKNPTAFYLCASSLRTDATNEKLFFGSGTQLSVL.

This chain joins TRBV2 and TRBJ2-2; D tentatively reads TRBD1 or TRBD2 (5 bases each). CDR3 length: 14 residues. Germline V gene data show CDR1 as SNHLY and CDR2 as FYNNEI. V gave up 8 bases and J gave up 3 bases, with 13 bases separating them. The CDR3 bases are TGTGCCAGCTACGTGGGGGTGGACACCGGGGAGCTGTTTTTT. Encoded protein: CASYVGVDTGELFF.

This clone has only one observation. This rearrangement joins TRBV5-1 to TRBJ1-3; no definite D call. The CDR3 length is 16 residues. V dropped 0 bases and J dropped 4 bases, with 14 bases sitting between them. Germline V gene sequence: CDR1 SGHRS, CDR2 YFSETQ. This CDR3 reads CASSLGRERTGNTIYF. The CDR3 nucleotides are TGCGCCAGCAGCTTGGGAAGGGAACGGACCGGAAACACCATATATTTT.

This clone was counted only a few times. The chain couples TRBV7-9 to TRBJ2-2; D gene ambiguous. This CDR3 has 14 residues. Germline CDR1 and CDR2: SEHNR and FQNEAQ (reference sequence). The germline V and J ends were trimmed by 0 bases and 5 bases, with 7 bases remaining between them. The CDR3 sequence is CASSLATRTGELFF. The CDR3 bases are TGTGCCAGCAGCTTAGCGACGCGGACCGGGGAGCTGTTTTTT.

This rearrangement joins TRBV9 to TRBJ1-3, with a possible D match to TRBD1 (6 bases). In germline, CDR1 is SGDLS, CDR2 YYNGEE. The CDR3 covers 14 residues. The V end was cut by 1 base, the J end by 1 base, with 6 bases between. CDR3 nucleotides: TGTGCCAGCAGCGTACAGGGGTCTGGAAACACCATATATTTT. Protein product: CASSVQGSGNTIYF.

The table lists this clone with a count of one. This chain joins TRBV27 and TRBJ1-1; a weak D match, TRBD1 (5 bases). The V end lost 4 bases, the J end lost 0 bases, and 9 bases lay between the germline ends. This CDR3 is built from 14 residues. CDR1 MNHEY and CDR2 SMNVEV come from the germline V gene (reference sequence). CDR3 bases: TGTGCCAGCAGTTCAGGGTCGGTGAACACTGAAGCTTTCTTT. This translates into CASSSGSVNTEAFF.

The CDR3 reads CASSLVTGAIKPQHF. CDR3 nucleotides: TGTGCCAGCAGCTTAGTAACGGGGGCCATCAAGCCCCAGCATTTT. The chain is built from TRBV7-2 and TRBJ1-5; D perhaps matches TRBD1 (6 bases). Germline CDR1 reads SGHTA; CDR2 reads FQGNSA. The CDR3 sequence is 15 residues long. Trimming took 1 base from V and 8 from J, leaving 15 bases between them. Full variable domain (outside the CDR3, taken from reference TRBV7-2 and TRBJ1-5): GAGVSQSPSNKVTEKGKDVELRCDPISGHTALYWYRQSLGQGLEFLIYFQGNSAPDKSGLPSDRFSAERTGGSVSTLTIQRTQQEDSAVYLCASSLVTGAIKPQHFGDGTRLSIL.

This clone came up once. The chain carries TRBV7-2 and TRBJ2-1, with 9 bases lining up with TRBD2. V shed 5 bases, J shed 9 bases, and the junction held 8 bases outside the gene matches. Germline V lookup: CDR1 SGHTA, CDR2 FQGNSA. This CDR3 region has 14 residues. DNA for the CDR3: TGTGCCAGCAGCCCCGGGAGAGCGGGGGGTGAGCAGTTCTTC. Its protein product is CASSPGRAGGEQFF.

This chain links TRBV6-5 with TRBJ2-2; D perhaps matches TRBD1 (5 bases). The V and J ends lost 11 bases and 6 bases respectively, with 10 bases between them. Germline V gives CDR1 MNHEY, CDR2 SVGAGI. This CDR3 contains 11 residues. The CDR3 bases are TGTGCCGGGGCTCTACCCGGGGAGCTGTTTTTT. This gives the protein CAGALPGELFF.

This clone appeared a few times. The chain's CDR3 is CASRGPYVVSYEQYF. The DNA for the CDR3 is TGTGCCAGCAGAGGACCATATGTGGTTTCCTACGAGCAGTACTTC. The chain uses TRBV6-5 and TRBJ2-7, with D unclear. CDR1 is MNHEY, CDR2 SVGAGI, per germline. The CDR3 consists of 15 residues. Trimming shortened V by 6 bases and J by 1 base, and 16 bases separated the two germline ends.

This chain links TRBV10-3 with TRBJ2-2; 8 bases match TRBD1. The germline CDR1 and CDR2 sequences are ENHRY and SYGVKD. After removal of 6 bases from V and 5 bases from J, the junction contained 5 bases not matched to a gene. This CDR3 comprises 14 residues. CDR3 protein: CAISGTGGTGELFF. CDR3 sequence (DNA): TGTGCCATCAGCGGGACAGGCGGAACCGGGGAGCTGTTTTTT.

The gene calls are TRBV10-1 and TRBJ1-5, with D perhaps TRBD1 (6 bases). The V gene lost 0 bases and the J gene lost 9 bases, with 27 bases spanning the gap. The CDR3 is made up of 19 amino acids. Germline V gives CDR1 WNHNN, CDR2 SYGVQD (reference sequence). The CDR3 nucleotides are TGCGCCAGCAGTGAGTCCCCTAGCGGGACACCTGTCTGTGGGGGGCCCCAGCATTTT. Encoded protein: CASSESPSGTPVCGGPQHF.

The genes are TRBV5-4 and TRBJ2-1; maybe TRBD1 (6 bases). V was clipped by 1 base and J by 6 bases, with 14 bases between them. The CDR3 length is 15 residues. Germline V CDR1 and CDR2: SGHNT, YYREEE (reference sequence). CDR3 sequence (DNA): TGTGCCAGCAGCTTGAGGGCAGGGGCGGCCAATGAGCAGTTCTTC. Amino acids: CASSLRAGAANEQFF. Using reference TRBV5-4 and TRBJ2-1 for the parts outside the CDR3, the full variable domain is ETGVTQSPTHLIKTRGQQVTLRCSSQSGHNTVSWYQQALGQGPQFIFQYYREEENGRGNFPPRFSGLQFPNYSSELNVNALELDDSALYLCASSLRAGAANEQFFGPGTRLTVL.

The chain combines TRBV7-2 with TRBJ1-6; the D is unclear. The CDR3 spans 15 residues. CDR1 and CDR2 from the germline V gene are SGHTA and FQGNSA. V lost 1 base to trimming and J lost 10 bases, with 14 bases between them. In DNA form, the CDR3 reads TGTGCCAGCAGCTTAGTAGGTCAGGTCCGATCACCCCTCCACTTT. This sequence encodes CASSLVGQVRSPLHF.

The V gene is TRBV19, the J gene TRBJ1-1; tentative D call: TRBD1 (6 bases). Germline CDR1 and CDR2: LNHDA and SQIVND (reference sequence). This CDR3 region has 14 residues. The V end lost 3 bases, the J end lost 1 base, and 9 bases lay between the germline ends. CDR3 coding DNA: TGTGCCAGTAGTATTCTAGGGGGGAACACTGAAGCTTTCTTT. Residues: CASSILGGNTEAFF.

This chain links TRBV7-2 with TRBJ1-2, with TRBD1 matching 8 bases. Per the germline V gene, CDR1 is SGHTA and CDR2 is FQGNSA. J gave up 6 bases and V 0 bases, and 6 bases lay outside the gene matches. There are 15 residues in the CDR3. The CDR3 protein is CASSLAGQGRDGYTF. The CDR3 nucleotides are TGTGCCAGCAGCTTAGCCGGACAGGGCCGAGATGGCTACACCTTC. The full variable domain, with the rest looked up from reference TRBV7-2 and TRBJ1-2, is GAGVSQSPSNKVTEKGKDVELRCDPISGHTALYWYRQSLGQGLEFLIYFQGNSAPDKSGLPSDRFSAERTGGSVSTLTIQRTQQEDSAVYLCASSLAGQGRDGYTFGSGTRLTVV.

This chain links TRBV9 with TRBJ1-3; maybe TRBD1 (5 bases). This CDR3 region has 17 residues. Between the trimmed V and J ends, which lost 0 bases and 0 bases, there was a span of 13 bases. Per germline, CDR1 SGDLS and CDR2 YYNGEE. The CDR3 is CASSVEQGLRSGNTIYF. CDR3 nucleotides: TGTGCCAGCAGCGTAGAGCAGGGTCTCCGCTCTGGAAACACCATATATTTT.

The gene calls are TRBV4-3 and TRBJ1-6; 9 bases align to TRBD1. The germline CDR1 and CDR2 sequences are LGHNA and YSLEER. The CDR3 has 17 amino acids. J was trimmed by 8 bases and V by 0 bases; bases with no gene match: 8. CDR3 bases: TGCGCCAGCAGCCAAGATAAGGGACAGGGCCGTCATTCACCCCTCCACTTT. Amino acid sequence: CASSQDKGQGRHSPLHF.

This chain uses TRBV7-2 with TRBJ1-5, with TRBD1 identical over 7 bases. Germline loops: CDR1 SGHTA, CDR2 FQGNSA. Losses at the gene ends were 4 bases for V and 7 bases for J; bases not matched to a gene: 7. The CDR3 runs to 14 residues. In nucleotides, the CDR3 is TGTGCCAGCAGCTCCCCAGGGGGTTTGCAGCCCCAGCATTTT. This sequence encodes CASSSPGGLQPQHF. The full variable domain, with the rest looked up from reference TRBV7-2 and TRBJ1-5, is GAGVSQSPSNKVTEKGKDVELRCDPISGHTALYWYRQSLGQGLEFLIYFQGNSAPDKSGLPSDRFSAERTGGSVSTLTIQRTQQEDSAVYLCASSSPGGLQPQHFGDGTRLSIL.

V and J are TRBV19 and TRBJ1-3; D not certain. Trimming pared 7 bases from V and 0 bases from J, leaving 10 bases between. The CDR3 sequence is 14 residues long. Germline values: CDR1 LNHDA, CDR2 SQIVND (reference sequence). CDR3 sequence reads: CASNKEDSGNTIYF. CDR3 bases: TGTGCCAGTAACAAGGAAGACTCTGGAAACACCATATATTTT.

This chain uses TRBV12-5 with TRBJ2-3, with D possibly being TRBD2 (5 bases). Germline CDR1 is LGHNT and CDR2 is FRNRAP. CDR3 size: 16 residues. Trimming left V 0 bases short and J 0 bases short, with 10 bases between. Here the CDR3 DNA reads TGTGCTAGTGGTTTGGTACTGGGCGGGAGCACAGATACGCAGTATTTT. Its protein is CASGLVLGGSTDTQYF. Based on the CDR3 plus reference TRBV12-5 and TRBJ2-3, the full variable domain is DARVTQTPRHKVTEMGQEVTMRCQPILGHNTVFWYRQTMMQGLELLAYFRNRAPLDDSGMPKDRFSAEMPDATLATLKIQPSEPRDSAVYFCASGLVLGGSTDTQYFGPGTRLTVL.

The rearrangement links TRBV19 to TRBJ1-6; the match to TRBD1 covers 10 bases. Per the germline V gene, CDR1 is LNHDA and CDR2 is SQIVND (reference sequence). The CDR3 spans 16 residues. The V segment lost 7 bases and the J segment 6 bases; nucleotides outside the gene matches: 9. The chain's CDR3 is CASTPTGGERNSPLHF. Written as DNA, the CDR3 is TGTGCCAGTACTCCGACAGGGGGCGAACGTAATTCACCCCTCCACTTT.